The 15 T cell receptor beta chains below come from one sample, sequenced in a study of T cells after yellow fever vaccination. TCRdb reprocessed the 5' RACE reads via MiXCR and lists one record per CDR3 protein. The data hold just over 250,000 distinct CDR3 sequences, with roughly 5% observed a single time. This specimen consisted of CD4+ T cells sorted from PBMCs, obtained on the day of the yellow fever booster vaccination. These TCRs come from a man between 18 and 35 years old who received the YFV17D yellow fever vaccine.

This clonotype was detected a few times. The V gene is TRBV6-6, the J gene TRBJ1-1; D call uncertain. Per the germline V gene, CDR1 is MNHNY and CDR2 is SVGAGI (reference sequence). Trimming removed 5 bases from V and 5 bases from J, with 9 bases in between. This CDR3 has 12 residues. CDR3 DNA sequence: TGTGCCAGCAGTCCCGCCCGGACTGAAGCTTTCTTT. Amino acids: CASSPARTEAFF.

The chain has TRBV7-2 and TRBJ1-3; D gene unclear. This CDR3 is built from 13 residues. Trimming took off 4 bases at V and 4 bases at J, with 8 bases between the two ends. The V gene's germline CDR1 is SGHTA and CDR2 FQGNSA. The DNA for the CDR3 is TGTGCCAGCAGCTCTTCTGGCGGAAACACCATATATTTT. This translates into CASSSSGGNTIYF.

This chain joins TRBV5-4 and TRBJ2-1; either TRBD1 or TRBD2 may fit D (5 bases each). Germline lookup yields CDR1 SGHNT and CDR2 YYREEE (reference sequence). CDR3 length: 15 amino acids. V was clipped by 6 bases and J by 2 bases, with 15 bases between them. Written as DNA, the CDR3 is TGTGCCAGCATACGGGACCTTTCTGCCTACAATGAGCAGTTCTTC. Translated: CASIRDLSAYNEQFF.

The chain links TRBV5-1 to TRBJ1-1, with TRBD1 as a possible D gene (5 bases). V was cut by 4 bases and J by 3 bases, with 10 bases left in between. CDR1 and CDR2 (germline): SGHRS, YFSETQ. This CDR3 has 13 amino acids. CDR3 protein: CASSTGGDTEAFF. CDR3 nucleotide sequence: TGCGCCAGCAGCACCGGGGGGGACACTGAAGCTTTCTTT.

CDR3 protein: CASSLIGVMYEQFF. The CDR3 nucleotides are TGTGCCAGCAGTTTAATTGGCGTAATGTATGAGCAGTTCTTC. The V gene is TRBV27, the J gene TRBJ2-1; unclear D gene. The ends were cut back, 2 bases at V and 8 bases at J, with 13 bases in the middle. The CDR3 runs 14 residues. CDR1 is MNHEY, CDR2 SMNVEV, per germline (reference sequence).

In this sample, this clonotype turned up many times. The rearrangement links TRBV7-2 to TRBJ2-7; D gene unclear. V lost 3 bases to trimming and J lost 2 bases, with 5 bases between them. There are 12 residues in the CDR3. The germline CDR1 and CDR2 sequences are SGHTA and FQGNSA. Here the CDR3 reads CASSFLPYEQYF. CDR3 DNA: TGTGCCAGCAGCTTCCTCCCCTACGAGCAGTACTTC.

This clonotype was seen ten or more times. The chain has TRBV6-5 and TRBJ2-3; 10 nucleotides agree with TRBD2. Per the germline V gene, CDR1 is MNHEY and CDR2 is SVGAGI. CDR3 length: 16 residues. After removal of 0 bases from V and 6 bases from J, the junction contained 6 bases not matched to a gene. CDR3 nucleotides: TGTGCCAGCAGTTACTCTGGAAGCGGGGGGGCGGATACGCAGTATTTT. Translated: CASSYSGSGGADTQYF.

The chain recombines TRBV9 with TRBJ1-2; D is uncertain. The CDR3 is 14 amino acids. Germline V CDR1 and CDR2: SGDLS, YYNGEE. Trimming shortened V by 0 bases and J by 2 bases, and 8 bases separated the two germline ends. The CDR3 bases are TGTGCCAGCAGCGTAGCTACAGAGAACTATGGCTACACCTTC. Protein sequence: CASSVATENYGYTF.

This clonotype was seen repeatedly, ten times or more. V and J are TRBV18 and TRBJ2-2; no definite D call. This CDR3 region has 14 residues. V was shortened by 1 base and J by 4 bases, with 7 bases between the two germline ends. Germline CDR1 KGHSH, CDR2 LQKENI. The CDR3 loop is CASSPQDTTGELFF. DNA for the CDR3: TGTGCCAGCTCACCACAGGATACCACCGGGGAGCTGTTTTTT.

V usage is TRBV7-2 and J usage is TRBJ2-3, with a tentative D call TRBD2 (7 bases). Germline V gene lookup returns CDR1 SGHTA and CDR2 FQGNSA. Trimming shortened V by 1 base and J by 2 bases, and 10 bases separated the two germline ends. This CDR3 spans 15 amino acids. The chain's CDR3 is CASSLVGGATDTQYF. As DNA, the CDR3 is TGTGCCAGCAGCTTAGTTGGGGGGGCCACAGATACGCAGTATTTT.

This clonotype was seen many times. The genes are TRBV29-1 and TRBJ2-5; D is uncertain. This CDR3 comprises 15 residues. The ends were cut back, 2 bases at V and 6 bases at J, with 19 bases in the middle. CDR1 is SQVTM, CDR2 ANQGSEA, per germline. The CDR3 DNA follows: TGCAGCGTTGAACCAAGACCCCGATTTGGGAAGACCCAGTACTTC. Protein sequence: CSVEPRPRFGKTQYF. Full variable domain (rest looked up from reference TRBV29-1 and TRBJ2-5): SAVISQKPSRDICQRGTSLTIQCQVDSQVTMMFWYRQQPGQSLTLIATANQGSEATYESGFVIDKFPISRPNLTFSTLTVSNMSPEDSSIYLCSVEPRPRFGKTQYFGPGTRLLVL.

The chain carries TRBV5-1 and TRBJ1-4, with TRBD1 matching 7 bases. The CDR3 covers 13 residues. Per the germline V gene, CDR1 is SGHRS and CDR2 is YFSETQ. The ends lost 4 bases at V and 5 bases at J; junction bases unmatched: 2. CDR3 protein: CASSPDRNEKLFF. The CDR3 coding sequence is TGCGCCAGCAGCCCGGACAGGAATGAAAAACTGTTTTTT.

V and J are TRBV6-2 or TRBV6-3 and TRBJ2-3; 11 bases are shared with TRBD2. Trimming at V came to 5 bases and at J to 0 bases, leaving 7 bases not matched to a gene. The CDR3 runs to 17 residues. The V gene's germline CDR1 is MNHEY and CDR2 SVGEGT. CDR3 sequence (DNA): TGTGCCAGCAGTCGCCGACTAGCGGGGAGCAGCACAGATACGCAGTATTTT. Its protein product is CASSRRLAGSSTDTQYF.

This clonotype was seen a handful of times. This chain connects TRBV5-1 to TRBJ2-5; D is uncertain. The CDR3 consists of 15 residues. Between the trimmed V and J ends, which lost 4 bases and 4 bases, there was a span of 17 bases. CDR1 and CDR2 from the germline V gene are SGHRS and YFSETQ. The CDR3 bases are TGCGCCAGCAGCCAGGACGGCAGACGTGGAGAGACCCAGTACTTC. Amino acids: CASSQDGRRGETQYF.

The chain's CDR3 is CSAEERGGSSSYNEQFF. CDR3 bases: TGCAGTGCCGAGGAGCGGGGGGGCTCGAGCTCCTACAATGAGCAGTTCTTC. The rearrangement joins TRBV20-1 to TRBJ2-1, with 10 bases identical to TRBD2. Germline V gene lookup returns CDR1 DFQATT and CDR2 SNEGSKA (reference sequence). The ends lost 6 bases at V and 0 bases at J; junction bases unmatched: 11. The CDR3 has 17 amino acids.